A single sample is the source of the 2 T cell receptor beta chains below, sequenced in a study of blood T cells in healthy people across ages. The use of a sample-barcoded 5' primer and a J-beta primer mix characterized a second PCR of about 7 to 12 cycles. One entry per CDR3 protein, called by TCRdb with MiXCR from the 5' RACE reads. The data show under 950,000 distinct CDR3 sequences, about a fifth seen once. The specimen was blood. The receptors shown here come from a man between 65 and 85 years old in good health.

The CDR3 region is CASSLAWNNYGYTF. The CDR3 nucleotides are TGTGCCAGCAGCTTAGCATGGAATAACTATGGCTACACCTTC. V gene TRBV11-2 combines with J gene TRBJ1-2; D is undetermined. The V gene lost 1 base and the J gene lost 1 base, with 7 bases spanning the gap. The CDR3 extends over 14 amino acids. Germline-derived CDR1 and CDR2 are SGHAT and FQNNGV.

This clonotype was counted between two and nine times. The V and J genes are TRBV27 and TRBJ2-5; D is ambiguous. Trimming took 5 bases from V and 5 from J, leaving 12 bases between them. The CDR3 loop spans 13 amino acids. The germline CDR1 and CDR2 sequences are MNHEY and SMNVEV (reference sequence). This CDR3 reads CASSPRSRETQYF. Written as DNA, the CDR3 is TGTGCCAGCAGTCCCCGTAGCAGGGAGACCCAGTACTTC.